This T cell receptor (beta chain) originates from a study of OX40 agonist ivuxolimab in advanced cancers. About the study: Patients assigned to dose escalation were diagnosed with hepatocellular carcinoma, melanoma, renal cell or head and neck cancer. Findings and limits, study-wide: CD8+ T cells averaged more expanded clones than CD4+.

As concerns this clone: Its antigen remains unidentified.

Data came from immunoSEQ multiplex PCR; TCRdb stores just in-frame clones and leaves some out. The sample comprises roughly 70,000 clones, more than 75% of which are singletons, and around 0.63% rests with the top ten. Germline lookup yields CDR1 ENHRY and CDR2 SYGVKD. This CDR3 has 13 residues. J lost 4 bases, V lost 2 bases, and 1 base had no gene match. The chain couples TRBV10-3 to TRBJ1-1; TRBD1 aligns across 7 bases. The sequence came from an adult with an advanced solid tumor such as melanoma, head and neck, liver or kidney cancer. Here the sequenced sample was CD4+ or CD8+ T cells sorted from blood, taken in a trial of the OX40 agonist ivuxolimab. DNA for the CDR3: TGTGCCATCAGTGAGAACAGGGGCACTGAAGCTTTCTTT. This codes for CAISENRGTEAFF.